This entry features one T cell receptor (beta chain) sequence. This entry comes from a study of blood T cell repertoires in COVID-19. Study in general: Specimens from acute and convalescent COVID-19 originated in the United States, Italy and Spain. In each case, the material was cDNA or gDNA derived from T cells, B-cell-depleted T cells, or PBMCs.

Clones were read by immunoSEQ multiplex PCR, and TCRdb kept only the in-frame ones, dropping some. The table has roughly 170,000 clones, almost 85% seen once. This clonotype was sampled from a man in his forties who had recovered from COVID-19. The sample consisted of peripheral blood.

Here the CDR3 DNA reads TGCGCCAGCAGCCAAGCCGGGACAGGGGATTCACCCCTCCACTTT. Its translation: CASSQAGTGDSPLHF. The J gene is TRBJ1-6, the V gene TRBV4-3; TRBD1 aligns across 10 bases. J lost 8 bases, V lost 1 base, and 2 bases had no gene match. Germline V gene lookup returns CDR1 LGHNA and CDR2 YSLEER. The CDR3 runs 15 residues.